The 17 T cell receptor beta chains in this list originate from one sample, sequenced in a study of T cell responses to AZD1222 COVID-19 vaccine. Produced via immunoSEQ multiplex PCR; TCRdb's table is partial and in-frame only. This table has about 120,000 clones, around 89% appearing once. The sequencing here drew on peripheral blood, taken on day 0 of MenACWY control vaccination. The source of these receptors is an adult in good health.

This clone was detected only once. This sequence joins TRBV24-1 and TRBJ2-3; 8 nucleotides align to TRBD1. Germline CDR1 and CDR2: KGHDR and SFDVKD. V was clipped by 3 bases and J by 3 bases; unmatched bases: 7. CDR3 size: 16 residues. CDR3 region: CATSDIRGRLTDTQYF. The CDR3 bases are TGTGCCACCAGTGATATCAGGGGGCGCCTAACAGATACGCAGTATTTT.

This clone was counted between two and nine times. This chain connects TRBV11-1 to TRBJ2-1; 7 bases map to TRBD2. CDR1 is SGHAT, CDR2 FQDESV, per germline (reference sequence). This CDR3 contains 15 residues. Trimming cost V 4 bases and J 2 bases; bases outside gene matches: 5. The CDR3 region is CASSSGGRAYNEQFF. As DNA, the CDR3 is TGTGCCAGCAGCTCCGGAGGGAGGGCCTACAATGAGCAGTTCTTC.

The chain couples TRBV9 to TRBJ1-1; the D is unclear. This CDR3 contains 14 residues. Germline CDR1 and CDR2: SGDLS and YYNGEE. V lost 0 bases and J 1 base, leaving 7 bases between the germline ends. CDR3 nucleotides: TGTGCCAGCAGCGTAGGGGGTCAGAACACTGAAGCTTTCTTT. Its protein product is CASSVGGQNTEAFF.

The rearrangement links TRBV18 to TRBJ1-1, with TRBD1 identical over 10 bases. The V and J ends lost 6 bases and 5 bases, in that order; junction bases with no gene match: 9. CDR1 is KGHSH, CDR2 LQKENI, per germline. This CDR3 region has 15 residues. The CDR3 nucleotides are TGTGCCAGCTCCGCAACCGGGACAGGGGTGACTGAAGCTTTCTTT. Its protein product is CASSATGTGVTEAFF. Together with reference TRBV18 and TRBJ1-1, the CDR3 gives the full variable domain: NAGVMQNPRHLVRRRGQEARLRCSPMKGHSHVYWYRQLPEEGLKFMVYLQKENIIDESGMPKERFSAEFPKEGPSILRIQQVVRGDSAAYFCASSATGTGVTEAFFGQGTRLTVV.

This chain uses TRBV19 with TRBJ2-1; a weak D match, TRBD2 (5 bases). Germline lookup yields CDR1 LNHDA and CDR2 SQIVND (reference sequence). The CDR3 has 16 residues. V was pared by 5 bases and J by 0 bases, with 14 bases between. CDR3 nucleotide sequence: TGTGCCAGTAGTGCCCCCGGTAGCGTCTCCTACAATGAGCAGTTCTTC. This translates into CASSAPGSVSYNEQFF.

The chain carries TRBV5-5 and TRBJ2-3, with TRBD2 identical over 7 bases. Germline V gene lookup returns CDR1 SGHKS and CDR2 YYEKEE (reference sequence). The CDR3 has 18 residues. Trimming cost V 6 bases and J 2 bases; bases outside gene matches: 18. CDR3 sequence reads: CASNPTRKGLGNTDTQYF. DNA of the CDR3: TGTGCCAGCAACCCAACTCGGAAAGGACTAGGAAACACAGATACGCAGTATTTT. Combining the CDR3 with reference TRBV5-5 and TRBJ2-3 gives the whole variable domain DAGVTQSPTHLIKTRGQQVTLRCSPISGHKSVSWYQQVLGQGPQFIFQYYEKEERGRGNFPDRFSARQFPNYSSELNVNALLLGDSALYLCASNPTRKGLGNTDTQYFGPGTRLTVL.

The rearrangement links TRBV30 to TRBJ1-5, with 9 bases matching TRBD1. V was pared by 5 bases and J by 0 bases, with 2 bases of the junction left unmatched. The CDR3 totals 14 residues. Germline lookup yields CDR1 GTSNPN and CDR2 SVGIG (reference sequence). The CDR3 DNA follows: TGTGCCTGGGGGACAGGGAATAGCAATCAGCCCCAGCATTTT. Protein product: CAWGTGNSNQPQHF.

The CDR3 DNA follows: TGTGCCAGCAGCCTAAACCTAGCGGGAGCCGGGGAGCTGTTTTTT. Translated, it gives CASSLNLAGAGELFF. The chain carries TRBV6-5 and TRBJ2-2; TRBD2 matches 10 bases. Trimming at V came to 6 bases and at J to 6 bases, leaving 7 bases not matched to a gene. The germline gives CDR1 MNHEY, CDR2 SVGAGI. The length of the CDR3 is 15 residues.

This chain uses TRBV10-3 with TRBJ2-3; 9 positions agree with TRBD1. Losses at the gene ends were 6 bases for V and 0 bases for J; bases not matched to a gene: 4. CDR1 is ENHRY, CDR2 SYGVKD, per germline. The CDR3 loop spans 15 amino acids. Here the CDR3 DNA reads TGTGCCATCAGGGCCGGGACAGGGAGCACAGATACGCAGTATTTT. It codes for CAIRAGTGSTDTQYF.

V gene TRBV5-1 combines with J gene TRBJ2-2, with TRBD2 as a possible D gene (6 bases). Trimming took off 4 bases at V and 4 bases at J, with 17 bases between the two ends. CDR1 is SGHRS and CDR2 is YFSETQ in the germline V gene. There are 16 residues in the CDR3. The CDR3 reads CASSPIRGSGTGELFF. As DNA, the CDR3 is TGCGCCAGCAGCCCGATACGGGGGTCGGGCACCGGGGAGCTGTTTTTT.

This chain uses TRBV7-9 with TRBJ1-5; 8 nucleotides match TRBD1. The CDR3 contains 17 residues. Germline V lookup: CDR1 SEHNR, CDR2 FQNEAQ (reference sequence). V was clipped by 1 base and J by 4 bases; unmatched bases: 9. The chain's CDR3 is CASSLGQGAAGNQPQHF. The CDR3, as DNA: TGTGCCAGCAGCTTAGGTCAGGGGGCAGCGGGGAATCAGCCCCAGCATTTT.

The chain has TRBV2 and TRBJ2-5; D perhaps matches TRBD2 (5 bases). Germline CDR1 and CDR2: SNHLY and FYNNEI. The CDR3 extends over 15 amino acids. The V gene lost 2 bases and the J gene lost 5 bases, with 15 bases spanning the gap. This chain's CDR3 is CASSENIPPGETQYF. CDR3 nucleotides: TGTGCCAGCAGTGAAAACATACCTCCGGGGGAGACCCAGTACTTC. The full variable domain, rest sourced from reference TRBV2 and TRBJ2-5, is EPEVTQTPSHQVTQMGQEVILRCVPISNHLYFYWYRQILGQKVEFLVSFYNNEISEKSEIFDDQFSVERPDGSNFTLKIRSTKLEDSAMYFCASSENIPPGETQYFGPGTRLLVL.

V is TRBV27 and J is TRBJ1-5, with no clear D. V lost 5 bases, J lost 6 bases, and 8 bases lay in between. The CDR3 is 12 amino acids. Per the germline V gene, CDR1 is MNHEY and CDR2 is SMNVEV (reference sequence). DNA of the CDR3: TGTGCCAGCAGTGATTTGGGTCAGCCCCAGCATTTT. Its translation: CASSDLGQPQHF.

The rearrangement joins TRBV7-6 to TRBJ2-7; TRBD2 matches at 9 bases. Trimming removed 5 bases from V and 1 base from J; junction bases left unmatched: 12. The CDR3 totals 17 residues. Germline values: CDR1 SGHVS, CDR2 FNYEAQ. As DNA, the CDR3 is TGTGCCAGCAGCATAGGGGGGCTAGCGGGACCTTCCTACGAGCAGTACTTC. Protein: CASSIGGLAGPSYEQYF. Based on the CDR3 plus reference TRBV7-6 and TRBJ2-7, the full variable domain is GAGVSQSPRYKVTKRGQDVALRCDPISGHVSLYWYRQALGQGPEFLTYFNYEAQQDKSGLPNDRFSAERPEGSISTLTIQRTEQRDSAMYRCASSIGGLAGPSYEQYFGPGTRLTVT.

The chain carries TRBV13 and TRBJ2-7; 9 nucleotides align to TRBD2. The CDR3 spans 14 residues. The V gene end was trimmed by 8 bases and the J gene end by 7 bases; junction bases not matched to a gene: 12. Germline V gene lookup returns CDR1 PRHDT and CDR2 FYEKMQ (reference sequence). CDR3 sequence: CASVFAGGPLEQYF. The CDR3 DNA reads as TGTGCCAGCGTGTTCGCGGGAGGGCCTCTTGAGCAGTACTTC.

The V gene is TRBV6-5, the J gene TRBJ2-3, with 9 bases that match TRBD2. V was pared by 2 bases and J by 6 bases, with 6 bases of the junction left unmatched. The CDR3 runs 15 residues. Germline values: CDR1 MNHEY, CDR2 SVGAGI. The CDR3 region has the DNA TGTGCCAGCAGTTACGTGGCGGGAGGGACCGATACGCAGTATTTT. This codes for CASSYVAGGTDTQYF.

The sample holds one count of this clone. The chain is built from TRBV19 and TRBJ2-1; TRBD2 is a possible D gene (5 bases). Germline assignment: CDR1 LNHDA and CDR2 SQIVND (reference sequence). Trimming took off 3 bases at V and 12 bases at J, with 12 bases between the two ends. There are 12 residues in the CDR3. Here the CDR3 reads CASSMERGGQFF. The CDR3 coding sequence is TGTGCCAGTAGTATGGAGAGAGGAGGGCAGTTCTTC.